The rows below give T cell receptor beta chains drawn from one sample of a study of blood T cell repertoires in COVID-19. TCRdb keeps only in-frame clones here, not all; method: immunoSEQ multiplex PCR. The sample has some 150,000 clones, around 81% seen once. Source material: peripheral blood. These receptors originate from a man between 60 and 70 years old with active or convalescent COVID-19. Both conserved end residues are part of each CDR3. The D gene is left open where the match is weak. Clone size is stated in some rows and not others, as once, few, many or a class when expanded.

CATSREAIRGAHFSNQPQHF	TGTGCCACCAGCAGAGAGGCCATCAGGGGAGCCCATTTTAGCAATCAGCCCCAGCATTTT	TRBJ1-5	.	.	TRBV15	20
CASSEEWGYTEAFF	TGTGCCAGCAGTGAAGAGTGGGGCTACACTGAAGCTTTCTTT	TRBJ1-1	.	.	TRBV6-1	14
CASSSRDNPQPQHF	TGTGCCAGCAGTAGCCGGGACAATCCTCAGCCCCAGCATTTT	TRBJ1-5	.	.	TRBV6-5	14
CASSSPAGALREQFF	TGTGCCAGCAGCTCCCCAGCGGGAGCCTTACGAGAGCAGTTCTTC	TRBJ2-1	TRBD2	.	TRBV13	15
CASSLTSFYGYTF	TGTGCCAGCAGTCTAACCTCGTTCTATGGCTACACCTTC	TRBJ1-2	.	.	TRBV3-1/TRBV3-2	13
CASSVTDLQPQHF	TGTGCCAGCAGCGTCACCGACTTGCAGCCCCAGCATTTT	TRBJ1-5	.	once	TRBV7-2	13
CASSPGSLETQYF	TGTGCCAGCAGCCCGGGGTCTTTAGAGACCCAGTACTTC	TRBJ2-5	.	.	TRBV12-3/TRBV12-4	13
CASSSGDVSYEQYF	TGCGCCAGCAGCTCGGGGGACGTTTCCTACGAGCAGTACTTC	TRBJ2-7	.	.	TRBV5-1	14
CASSFGLRETQYF	TGCGCCAGCAGCTTCGGACTTAGAGAGACCCAGTACTTC	TRBJ2-5	.	.	TRBV5-1	13
CASSRDRSPLHF	TGTGCCAGCAGCCGAGACAGGTCACCCCTCCACTTT	TRBJ1-6	.	.	TRBV25-1	12